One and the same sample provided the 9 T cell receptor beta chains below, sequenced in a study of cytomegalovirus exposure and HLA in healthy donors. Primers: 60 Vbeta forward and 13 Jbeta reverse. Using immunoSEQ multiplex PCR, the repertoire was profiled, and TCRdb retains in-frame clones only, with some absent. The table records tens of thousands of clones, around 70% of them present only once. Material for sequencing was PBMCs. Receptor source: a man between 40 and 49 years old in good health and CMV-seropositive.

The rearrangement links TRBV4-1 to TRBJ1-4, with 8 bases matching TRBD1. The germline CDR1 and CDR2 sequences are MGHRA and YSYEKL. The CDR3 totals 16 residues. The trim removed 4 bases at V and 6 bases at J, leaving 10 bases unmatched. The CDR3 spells CASSLDVGTGYEKLFF. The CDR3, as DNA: TGCGCCAGCAGCCTAGACGTTGGGACAGGATATGAAAAACTGTTTTTT.

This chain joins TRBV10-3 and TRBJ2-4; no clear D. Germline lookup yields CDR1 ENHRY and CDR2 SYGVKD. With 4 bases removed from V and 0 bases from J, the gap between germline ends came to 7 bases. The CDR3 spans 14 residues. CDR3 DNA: TGTGCCATCAGTGGCAGTCTAGCCAAAAACATTCAGTACTTC. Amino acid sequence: CAISGSLAKNIQYF.

The CDR3 DNA sequence: TGTGCCAGCAGTTACTCGCCCGGGGGGAGCACAGATACGCAGTATTTT. This encodes CASSYSPGGSTDTQYF. This sequence joins TRBV6-5 and TRBJ2-3; 7 nucleotides line up with TRBD2. The CDR3 loop spans 16 amino acids. The V gene's germline CDR1 is MNHEY and CDR2 SVGAGI. V lost 0 bases to trimming and J lost 0 bases; unmatched junction nucleotides: 3.

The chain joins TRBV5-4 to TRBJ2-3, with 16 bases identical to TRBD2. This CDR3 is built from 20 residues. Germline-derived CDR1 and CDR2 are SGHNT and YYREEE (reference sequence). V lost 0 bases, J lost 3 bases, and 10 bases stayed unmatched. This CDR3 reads CASSLGPGLAGGPQTDTQYF. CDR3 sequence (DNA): TGTGCCAGCAGCTTGGGACCGGGACTAGCGGGGGGGCCTCAAACAGATACGCAGTATTTT. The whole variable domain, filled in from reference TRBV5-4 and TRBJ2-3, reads ETGVTQSPTHLIKTRGQQVTLRCSSQSGHNTVSWYQQALGQGPQFIFQYYREEENGRGNFPPRFSGLQFPNYSSELNVNALELDDSALYLCASSLGPGLAGGPQTDTQYFGPGTRLTVL.

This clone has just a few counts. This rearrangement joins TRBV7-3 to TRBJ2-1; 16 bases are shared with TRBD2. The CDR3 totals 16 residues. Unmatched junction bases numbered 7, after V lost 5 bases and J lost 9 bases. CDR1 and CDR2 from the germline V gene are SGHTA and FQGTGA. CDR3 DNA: TGTGCCAGCAGCCCGAAGGGACTAGCGGGGGGGGGTGAGCAGTTCTTC. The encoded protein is CASSPKGLAGGGEQFF.

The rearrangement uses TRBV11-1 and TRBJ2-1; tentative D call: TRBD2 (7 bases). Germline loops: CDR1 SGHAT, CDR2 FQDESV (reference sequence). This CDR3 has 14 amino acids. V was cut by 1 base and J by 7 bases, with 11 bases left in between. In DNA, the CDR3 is TGTGCCAGCAGCTTAGGTAGGGGGGGTAATGAGCAGTTCTTC. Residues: CASSLGRGGNEQFF.

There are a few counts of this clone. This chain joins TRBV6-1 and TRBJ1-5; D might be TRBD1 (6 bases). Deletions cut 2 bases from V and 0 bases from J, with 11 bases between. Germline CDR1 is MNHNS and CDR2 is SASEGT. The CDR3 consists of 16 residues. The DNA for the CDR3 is TGTGCCAGCAGTGAATTGGGGGGGCCTAGCAATCAGCCCCAGCATTTT. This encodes CASSELGGPSNQPQHF.

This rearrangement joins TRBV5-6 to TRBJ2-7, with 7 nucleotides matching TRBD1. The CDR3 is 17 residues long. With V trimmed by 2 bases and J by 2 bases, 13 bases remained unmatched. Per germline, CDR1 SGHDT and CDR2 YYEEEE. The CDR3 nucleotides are TGTGCCAGCAGCTTTTCCAAGGGGGCGCGTGTGGCCTACGAGCAGTACTTC. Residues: CASSFSKGARVAYEQYF. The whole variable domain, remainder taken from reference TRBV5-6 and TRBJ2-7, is DAGVTQSPTHLIKTRGQQVTLRCSPKSGHDTVSWYQQALGQGPQFIFQYYEEEERQRGNFPDRFSGHQFPNYSSELNVNALLLGDSALYLCASSFSKGARVAYEQYFGPGTRLTVT.

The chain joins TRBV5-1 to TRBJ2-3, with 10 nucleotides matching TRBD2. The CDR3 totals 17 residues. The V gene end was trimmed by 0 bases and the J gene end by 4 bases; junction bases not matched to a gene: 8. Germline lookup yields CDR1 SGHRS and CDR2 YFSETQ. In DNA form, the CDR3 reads TGCGCCAGCAGCTTGGCCGGCGCTAGCGGGGGACCAGATACGCAGTATTTT. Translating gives CASSLAGASGGPDTQYF.